This TCR beta chain emerged from a study of T cells after yellow fever vaccination. Study-level background: Libraries from low-cell-number fractions were prepared with the SMART-Seq v4 Ultra Low Input RNA kit. Study-level results: It was a weaker secondary response, yet one that peaked faster, at day 5 versus 15. Primary-vaccination clones mostly resurfaced post-booster (more than 95% CD4, approximately 87% CD8).

In its sample, this clonotype was seen a few times. Its matching antigen is unknown. Deletions cut 6 bases from V and 0 bases from J, with 18 bases between. The CDR3 has 16 amino acids. The germline gives CDR1 MNHEY, CDR2 SVGAGI. 5'RACE template switching added a universal primer site and UMIs to TCR cDNA. From the 5' RACE reads, TCRdb called clonotypes with MiXCR, one entry per CDR3 protein. The repertoire holds around 300,000 distinct CDR3 sequences, 3.5% to 4.5% seen once, with approximately 19% in the top ten. This receptor was identified in a man younger than 30 who received the YFV17D yellow fever vaccine. This sample comprised PBMCs, obtained 15 days after the yellow fever booster vaccination. The chain carries TRBV6-5 and TRBJ2-7; D possibly corresponds to TRBD2 (7 bases). The CDR3 loop reads CASRRGGSAPSYEQYF. In nucleotides, the CDR3 is TGTGCCAGCAGAAGGGGGGGCTCAGCTCCCTCCTACGAGCAGTACTTC.